This T cell receptor beta chain was captured by sequencing in a study of response to subunit inactivated influenza vaccine. CDR1 is SGHDN, CDR2 FVKESK, per germline. V gave up 1 base and J gave up 2 bases, with 9 bases separating them. The CDR3 length is 14 residues. Regarding this clonotype: Its antigen is not identified.

Each CDR3 protein gets one entry after TCRdb re-called the RT-PCR reads with MiXCR. Altogether about 700,000 distinct CDR3 sequences are present, 11% to 15% being singletons, with the ten largest covering roughly 6.4%. Whole-study results and caveats: After each seasonal influenza vaccination, few new T cells are recruited, the authors suggested.

The sequence was collected from a man aged 50 to 59 who received an inactivated influenza vaccine. Sequenced here: PBMCs from blood, sampled 14 to 15 days before vaccination. The chain employs TRBV14 and TRBJ2-7, with D unclear. Here the CDR3 reads CASSQGLLPYEQYF. The CDR3 bases are TGTGCCAGCAGCCAAGGTCTCCTGCCCTACGAGCAGTACTTC. Filled out from reference TRBV14 and TRBJ2-7, the complete variable domain reads EAGVTQFPSHSVIEKGQTVTLRCDPISGHDNLYWYRRVMGKEIKFLLHFVKESKQDESGMPNNRFLAERTGGTYSTLKVQPAELEDSGVYFCASSQGLLPYEQYFGPGTRLTVT.